Below, 22 T cell receptor beta chains from the same sample are listed, as sequenced in a study of cytomegalovirus exposure and HLA in healthy donors. It was with 60 Vbeta and 13 Jbeta primers that the PCR ran. The table came from immunoSEQ multiplex PCR; TCRdb's copy has only in-frame clones and leaves some out. The data show over 85,000 clones, around 77% seen once. Input material: PBMCs. The receptors here all came from a male donor in good health and CMV-seropositive.

The chain has TRBV5-6 and TRBJ1-2; possibly TRBD1 for D (6 bases). V was shortened by 0 bases and J by 10 bases, with 16 bases between the two germline ends. Germline loops: CDR1 SGHDT, CDR2 YYEEEE. The CDR3 is 14 amino acids. The CDR3: CASSLGGIQGIYTF. DNA for the CDR3: TGTGCCAGCAGCTTGGGGGGGATTCAGGGGATCTACACCTTC.

V is TRBV7-7 and J is TRBJ2-7, with 7 bases matching TRBD2. CDR3 length: 13 residues. Germline V CDR1 and CDR2: SSHAT, FNYEAQ (reference sequence). Germline trimming cut 3 bases from V and 5 bases from J; bases unmatched to any gene: 4. CDR3 amino acids: CASSLGGGNEQYF. The CDR3 bases are TGTGCCAGCAGCTTGGGGGGAGGGAACGAGCAGTACTTC.

The gene calls are TRBV9 and TRBJ2-1, with 7 positions matching TRBD2. In germline, CDR1 is SGDLS, CDR2 YYNGEE. The CDR3 contains 15 residues. Losses at the gene ends were 0 bases for V and 2 bases for J; bases not matched to a gene: 2. The chain's CDR3 is CASSVVGRAYNEQFF. Here the CDR3 DNA reads TGTGCCAGCAGCGTAGTGGGGAGGGCCTACAATGAGCAGTTCTTC.

This clone was observed a single time. This chain links TRBV5-1 with TRBJ2-3; the D gene is possibly TRBD2 (6 bases). With 4 bases removed from V and 3 bases from J, the gap between germline ends came to 15 bases. Germline CDR1 is SGHRS and CDR2 is YFSETQ. The CDR3 has 15 residues. The CDR3 loop reads CASSPGAGWTDTQYF. The CDR3 nucleotides read TGCGCCAGCAGCCCCGGGGCGGGGTGGACAGATACGCAGTATTTT.

The gene calls are TRBV11-2 and TRBJ2-1, with 12 bases aligning to TRBD2. The germline gives CDR1 SGHAT, CDR2 FQNNGV. The CDR3 has 15 amino acids. Unmatched junction bases numbered 3, after V lost 1 base and J lost 8 bases. CDR3 sequence reads: CASSLASGGGDEQFF. CDR3 DNA: TGTGCCAGCAGCTTAGCTAGCGGGGGGGGTGATGAGCAGTTCTTC.

The chain recombines TRBV4-3 with TRBJ2-1; unclear D gene. V lost 0 bases, J lost 0 bases, and 9 bases lay in between. The CDR3 extends over 16 amino acids. Germline V CDR1 and CDR2: LGHNA, YSLEER. The CDR3 reads CASSQDTRSSYNEQFF. DNA of the CDR3: TGCGCCAGCAGCCAAGATACGCGAAGCTCCTACAATGAGCAGTTCTTC.

This chain connects TRBV10-3 to TRBJ1-2; D is ambiguous. The CDR3 is 12 amino acids. V was cut by 5 bases and J by 5 bases, with 9 bases left in between. The germline gives CDR1 ENHRY, CDR2 SYGVKD. Written as DNA, the CDR3 is TGTGCCATCAGTCAGGCCGATTATGGCTACACCTTC. It is translated as CAISQADYGYTF.

The J gene is TRBJ2-1, the V gene TRBV9, with D perhaps TRBD2 (5 bases). In germline, CDR1 is SGDLS, CDR2 YYNGEE. Trimming shortened V by 2 bases and J by 8 bases, and 14 bases separated the two germline ends. The CDR3 has 14 residues. CDR3 DNA sequence: TGTGCCAGCAGCGTGGACTCCCGGCCCGATGAGCAGTTCTTC. It specifies CASSVDSRPDEQFF. The complete variable domain, with remaining parts taken from reference TRBV9 and TRBJ2-1, reads DSGVTQTPKHLITATGQRVTLRCSPRSGDLSVYWYQQSLDQGLQFLIQYYNGEERAKGNILERFSAQQFPDLHSELNLSSLELGDSALYFCASSVDSRPDEQFFGPGTRLTVL.

The chain employs TRBV5-4 and TRBJ2-7; TRBD1 agrees at 7 bases. Germline V CDR1 and CDR2: SGHNT, YYREEE (reference sequence). The CDR3 is 13 residues long. The V gene end was trimmed by 0 bases and the J gene end by 5 bases; junction bases not matched to a gene: 2. Here the CDR3 reads CASSLDRGDEQYF. The CDR3 DNA follows: TGTGCCAGCAGCTTGGACAGGGGAGACGAGCAGTACTTC.

This clone was seen a few times. This chain links TRBV5-1 with TRBJ2-3; D may be TRBD2 (6 bases). This CDR3 contains 15 residues. Germline lookup yields CDR1 SGHRS and CDR2 YFSETQ. V was shortened by 2 bases and J by 6 bases, with 16 bases between the two germline ends. CDR3 sequence (DNA): TGCGCCAGCAGCTTTGGTGGCGGGGTAAAGGATACGCAGTATTTT. It translates to CASSFGGGVKDTQYF.

This rearrangement joins TRBV9 to TRBJ2-1; 16 positions match TRBD2. The V and J ends lost 4 bases and 13 bases, in that order; junction bases with no gene match: 14. The CDR3 sequence is 17 residues long. CDR1 and CDR2 from the germline V gene are SGDLS and YYNGEE. As DNA, the CDR3 is TGTGCCAGCAGCATATCAAACCCGGGACTAGCGGGAGGGTACCAGTTCTTC. This translates into CASSISNPGLAGGYQFF.

This clone has a handful of counts. The rearrangement uses TRBV11-3 and TRBJ2-1; tentative D call: TRBD2 (5 bases). V shed 1 base and J shed 8 bases, with 15 bases lying between them. There are 15 residues in the CDR3. Germline values: CDR1 SGHNT, CDR2 YENEEA. The CDR3 nucleotides read TGTGCCAGCAGCTTAGGCGGGCTAGTCAGCCATGAGCAGTTCTTC. Residues: CASSLGGLVSHEQFF. Together with reference TRBV11-3 and TRBJ2-1, the CDR3 gives the full variable domain: EAGVVQSPRYKIIEKKQPVAFWCNPISGHNTLYWYLQNLGQGPELLIRYENEEAVDDSQLPKDRFSAERLKGVDSTLKIQPAELGDSAVYLCASSLGGLVSHEQFFGPGTRLTVL.

This chain uses TRBV6-8 with TRBJ2-1, with 11 bases lining up with TRBD2. From germline, CDR1 is MNHGY and CDR2 SAAAGT. V was pared by 4 bases and J by 4 bases, with 12 bases of the junction left unmatched. This CDR3 spans 18 amino acids. CDR3 bases: TGTGCCAGCAGTTGCGGGGTAGCGGGAGGGCCAAGGTACAATGAGCAGTTCTTC. This sequence encodes CASSCGVAGGPRYNEQFF.

The gene calls are TRBV28 and TRBJ2-7; D might be TRBD1 (6 bases). Trimming cost V 5 bases and J 3 bases, with 11 bases left between them. The CDR3 is 13 residues long. Germline CDR1 and CDR2: MDHEN and SYDVKM. The CDR3 bases are TGTGCCAGCAGTCAGACAGGTAACTACGAGCAGTACTTC. Translating gives CASSQTGNYEQYF.

This clone showed up just a few times. V and J are TRBV6-1 and TRBJ2-2; 9 bases line up with TRBD1. J lost 4 bases, V lost 10 bases, and 7 bases had no gene match. The CDR3 loop spans 14 amino acids. Germline V gene data show CDR1 as MNHNS and CDR2 as SASEGT. The CDR3 sequence: CATEDRGGTGELFF. The CDR3 region has the DNA TGTGCCACCGAGGACAGGGGTGGCACCGGGGAGCTGTTTTTT.

This sequence joins TRBV29-1 and TRBJ2-3; unclear D gene. The V gene lost 6 bases and the J gene lost 0 bases, with 13 bases spanning the gap. Germline-derived CDR1 and CDR2 are SQVTM and ANQGSEA. This CDR3 spans 14 amino acids. The CDR3 DNA sequence: TGCAGCGTCGCCCCATATACAAGCACAGATACGCAGTATTTT. Amino acid sequence: CSVAPYTSTDTQYF.

This chain connects TRBV7-9 to TRBJ1-3, with D unresolved. CDR3 length: 14 residues. V was clipped by 7 bases and J by 1 base, with 11 bases between them. Germline CDR1 SEHNR, CDR2 FQNEAQ (reference sequence). The CDR3 region is CASTLTDSGNTIYF. In nucleotides, the CDR3 is TGTGCCAGCACCTTGACTGATTCTGGAAACACCATATATTTT. Variable domain in full (rest from reference TRBV7-9 and TRBJ1-3): DTGVSQNPRHKITKRGQNVTFRCDPISEHNRLYWYRQTLGQGPEFLTYFQNEAQLEKSRLLSDRFSAERPKGSFSTLEIQRTEQGDSAMYLCASTLTDSGNTIYFGEGSWLTVV.

The rearrangement uses TRBV28 and TRBJ2-4; 15 bases match TRBD2. The germline V gene has CDR1 MDHEN and CDR2 SYDVKM. The CDR3 totals 17 residues. V lost 6 bases, J lost 0 bases, and 3 bases stayed unmatched. The CDR3 nucleotides read TGTGCCAGCAGGGGACTAGCGGGAGGCCTAGCCAAAAACATTCAGTACTTC. Translated, it gives CASRGLAGGLAKNIQYF.

The chain links TRBV2 to TRBJ2-6, with D tentatively TRBD2 (5 bases). The CDR3 is made up of 20 amino acids. With 2 bases removed from V and 2 bases from J, the gap between germline ends came to 22 bases. Germline CDR1 reads SNHLY; CDR2 reads FYNNEI. The CDR3 spells CASSESGPGSVFTGANVLTF. The CDR3 DNA sequence: TGTGCCAGCAGTGAATCCGGTCCGGGATCGGTATTTACTGGGGCCAACGTCCTGACTTTC.

The V and J genes are TRBV21-1 and TRBJ2-5; the table's TRBD1 call for D was not verified on the DNA. TRBV21-1 is noted as a pseudogene. The CDR3 runs to 14 residues. In nucleotides, the CDR3 is TGTGCCAGCAGCCCCCGGGACAGCCAAGAGACCCAGTACTTC. Translation gives CASSPRDSQETQYF.

This clone was picked up a small number of times. At one of its ends the junction is not consistent with the germline gene, which may arise from a read error. This chain links TRBV9 with TRBJ2-6; D is perhaps TRBD1 (5 bases). The V gene's germline CDR1 is SGDLS and CDR2 YYNGEE. The CDR3 is made up of 16 amino acids. The chain's CDR3 is CASSVYGGPGANGLTF. CDR3 nucleotide sequence: TGTGCCAGCAGCGTATACGGCGGCCCTGGGGCCAACGGCCTGACTTTC.

The rearrangement joins TRBV18 to TRBJ1-2; D is ambiguous. The CDR3 contains 13 residues. The V gene's germline CDR1 is KGHSH and CDR2 LQKENI. Trimming took 4 bases from V and 3 from J, leaving 9 bases between them. The CDR3 DNA follows: TGTGCCAGCTCACGGGGTAGCGACTATGGCTACACCTTC. Translating gives CASSRGSDYGYTF.